The T cell receptor beta chain under discussion was sequenced for a study of blood T cell repertoires in COVID-19. For the study at large: Samples representing acute and convalescent COVID-19 were sourced from the United States, Italy and Spain. T cells, B-cell-depleted T cells, or PBMCs provided the cDNA or gDNA that served as material.

This CDR3 region has 11 residues. The germline V and J ends were trimmed by 3 bases and 5 bases, with 7 bases remaining between them. Germline loops: CDR1 GTSNPN, CDR2 SVGIG (reference sequence). In the original processing: For nucleated cells, counts were estimated from reference gene primer amplification. Assay used: immunoSEQ multiplex PCR; TCRdb lists only in-frame clones, some missing. For V, J and clone size, that table is used; D and trimming come from the DNA. This table holds some 96,000 clones, 70% to 90% found once. Material: peripheral blood. The clonotype comes from a man older than 75 with acute or convalescent COVID-19. V usage is TRBV30 and J usage is TRBJ2-5, with TRBD1 as a possible D gene (5 bases). The CDR3 DNA reads as TGTGCCTGGAGCCCAGGGGAGACCCAGTACTTC. Translated: CAWSPGETQYF. Together with reference TRBV30 and TRBJ2-5, the CDR3 gives the full variable domain: SQTIHQWPATLVQPVGSPLSLECTVEGTSNPNLYWYRQAAGRGLQLLFYSVGIGQISSEVPQNLSASRPQDRQFILSSKKLLLSDSGFYLCAWSPGETQYFGPGTRLLVL.